A selection of T cell receptor beta chains follows, all from one sample in a study of blood T cell repertoires in COVID-19. Using immunoSEQ multiplex PCR, the repertoire was profiled, and TCRdb retains in-frame clones only, with some absent. The table lists under 65,000 clones, around 90% of them singletons. Sequences were obtained from peripheral blood. The source is a man aged 80 or over with acute or convalescent COVID-19. Both conserved end residues are trimmed from each CDR3. The order of the fields is D gene, V gene, clone size, CDR3 protein. D genes are given only for firm matches. The size of a clone is reported for some rows only, either as once, few or many, or as a class for expanded clones.

- | TRBV7-9 | - | ASSLDSLLNTEAF
TRBD1 | TRBV24-1 | - | ATSDGQGHEQY
- | TRBV6-6 | - | ASSVLGAHTDTQY
TRBD2 | TRBV15 | - | ATSTTGLASREQF
- | TRBV12-3/TRBV12-4 | - | ASSLNPLGELF
- | TRBV7-3 | - | ASSPGQNSGNTIY
TRBD2 | TRBV6-1 | - | ASSEARAGGRGEQF
TRBD1 | TRBV5-1 | - | ASAKGQGAPAYEQY
- | TRBV7-2 | once | ASSLGQWNSPLH
- | TRBV19 | - | ASSNDRLDTEAF
TRBD2 | TRBV5-1 | once | ASSVASGGSTGELF
- | TRBV6-5 | - | ASSYSPDEKLF
TRBD2 | TRBV6-4 | - | ATVAGEEQY
- | TRBV19 | few | ASSGRGNSPLH
- | TRBV7-2 | - | ASSSSSGSGTDTQY
TRBD1 | TRBV27 | - | ATGDRGAYEQY
TRBD1 | TRBV5-4 | once | ASSYRGLGDEKLF
TRBD1 | TRBV6-1 | - | ASSRGTGLYEQY
- | TRBV3-1/TRBV3-2 | - | ASSLSYSADTQY
TRBD1 | TRBV10-3 | - | AITRDRGSYEQY
TRBD2 | TRBV5-1 | once | ASSLGLAGDEQF
- | TRBV4-1 | - | ASSLSPTYEQY
TRBD1 | TRBV5-1 | few | ASSFTGQGFYEQY
TRBD1 | TRBV5-1 | few | ASSSRQGAYEQY
- | TRBV10-3 | - | AIRDNEGGELF
TRBD2 | TRBV5-1 | few | ASSFSGGPSNEQF
TRBD1 | TRBV3-1/TRBV3-2 | - | ASSLQGAEGYT
- | TRBV18 | - | ASSPREGQGNEQF
- | TRBV19 | once | ASSIGRGPGELF
- | TRBV11-1 | - | ASSLEARSNEQF
- | TRBV3-1/TRBV3-2 | - | ASSSEADTQY
TRBD1 | TRBV18 | - | ASSPEGTGGITDTQY
- | TRBV5-4 | - | ASSLGRGYSYEQY
- | TRBV5-1 | - | ASSLTQPERETQY
TRBD2 | TRBV2 | - | ASSGAAGGLANTGELF
TRBD2 | TRBV29-1 | - | SVGRGGVEQY
TRBD2 | TRBV29-1 | - | SVTGTSGDRYQETQY
- | TRBV28 | - | ASSLLDSYGYT
TRBD2 | TRBV5-1 | - | ASSVQTSGAYNEQF
- | TRBV25-1 | - | ASSEPSHHGGTEAF
- | TRBV6-1 | - | ASSEVRRANYGYT
- | TRBV2 | - | ASSGPAGETQY
- | TRBV7-3 | - | ASSQRGFLGSWDTQY
TRBD2 | TRBV7-3 | few | ASSLSSGGAYEQY
- | TRBV7-3 | - | ASSQGGDTDTQY
TRBD1 | TRBV4-2 | - | ASSQEGGRWEQF
- | TRBV24-1 | - | ATSAGENTGELF
- | TRBV5-6 | - | ASSLDVSSYNEQF
TRBD1 | TRBV7-3 | - | ASSNPGQGRASSYNEQF
- | TRBV29-1 | - | SVQGPNTGELF
- | TRBV3-1/TRBV3-2 | once | ASSQERHSYNEQF
TRBD2 | TRBV4-1 | - | ASSQPRGGGEQY
- | TRBV12-3/TRBV12-4 | - | ASSEQGDSPLH